This T cell receptor beta chain was retrieved from a study of T cells in Graves' hyperthyroidism and ophthalmopathy. Looking at the study overall: Staff took peripheral blood when the initial diagnosis was made, before any treatment began.

Germline loops: CDR1 MDHEN, CDR2 SYDVKM. Trimming took 3 bases from V and 9 from J, leaving 6 bases between them. This CDR3 contains 12 residues. Clinical symptoms, serum thyroxine and TRAb, thyroid ultrasound and orbital computed tomography were used for the diagnoses. For this clonotype: A much larger clone sits a single nucleotide away, making a read error possible.

TCR beta CDR3 regions were amplified from RNA transcripts. TCR CDR3 underwent first-round RT-PCR with the HTBI primer set. In TCRdb, the multiplex PCR reads were re-called with MiXCR into one record per CDR3 protein. The repertoire includes about 640,000 distinct CDR3 sequences, roughly 20% of them detected once, and 34% sits in the top ten. Specimen: blood. This TCR derives from a man aged 30-40 years with Graves' ophthalmopathy. This chain links TRBV28 with TRBJ1-6, with a tentative D call TRBD1 (5 bases). CDR3 nucleotides: TGTGCCAGCAGTTTCGGGGCTTCACCCCTCCACTTT. Amino acids: CASSFGASPLHF.